These 19 T cell receptor beta chains were all obtained from the same sample, sequenced in a study of identifying expanded T cells in peripheral blood. Sequencing was performed with immunoSEQ multiplex PCR; in TCRdb, only in-frame clones are kept and a portion is missing. The data contain approximately 100,000 clones, about 89% of them singletons. Material for sequencing was blood. Receptors originate from a person between 18 and 75 years old in good health.

This rearrangement joins TRBV4-1 to TRBJ1-2; D uncertain. The germline V gene has CDR1 MGHRA and CDR2 YSYEKL. V was cut by 1 base and J by 9 bases, with 12 bases left in between. This CDR3 has 13 residues. The CDR3 protein is CASSQGASLSYTF. The CDR3 bases are TGCGCCAGCAGCCAAGGTGCCAGTTTGAGCTACACCTTC.

This rearrangement joins TRBV7-2 to TRBJ2-7; 14 nucleotides agree with TRBD2. The length of the CDR3 is 15 residues. The V segment lost 5 bases and the J segment 1 base; nucleotides outside the gene matches: 1. The germline gives CDR1 SGHTA, CDR2 FQGNSA. CDR3 DNA sequence: TGTGCCAGCAGCCGGACTAGCGGGGGGTCCTACGAGCAGTACTTC. It codes for CASSRTSGGSYEQYF.

The V and J genes are TRBV15 and TRBJ2-5, with 7 bases identical to TRBD2. J gave up 9 bases and V 6 bases, and 16 bases lay outside the gene matches. The CDR3 is 15 residues long. Germline V gene lookup returns CDR1 LNHNV and CDR2 YYDKDF (reference sequence). In nucleotides, the CDR3 is TGTGCCACCAGTAATCAGCGGGGCGTCCTTGGGGCCCAGTACTTC. This translates into CATSNQRGVLGAQYF. Variable domain in full (rest from reference TRBV15 and TRBJ2-5): DAMVIQNPRYQVTQFGKPVTLSCSQTLNHNVMYWYQQKSSQAPKLLFHYYDKDFNNEADTPDNFQSRRPNTSFCFLDIRSPGLGDTAMYLCATSNQRGVLGAQYFGPGTRLLVL.

V is TRBV4-3 and J is TRBJ2-7, with a possible D match to TRBD2 (5 bases). Germline assignment: CDR1 LGHNA and CDR2 YSLEER. With 2 bases removed from V and 3 bases from J, the gap between germline ends came to 11 bases. The CDR3 is 14 amino acids. As DNA, the CDR3 is TGCGCCAGCAGCCAATCCCATAGCGTCTACGAGCAGTACTTC. It translates to CASSQSHSVYEQYF.

The gene calls are TRBV6-6 and TRBJ1-1; no clear D gene. This CDR3 region has 15 residues. Trimming left V 5 bases short and J 1 base short, with 14 bases between. CDR1 and CDR2 from the germline V gene are MNHNY and SVGAGI (reference sequence). The CDR3 DNA follows: TGTGCCAGCAGTCCTAGAAGGGAAGGGAACACTGAAGCTTTCTTT. This codes for CASSPRREGNTEAFF.

This chain uses TRBV7-2 with TRBJ2-3; 7 positions agree with TRBD2. V lost 6 bases and J lost 2; bases outside the gene matches: 17. The CDR3 is made up of 18 amino acids. The V gene's germline CDR1 is SGHTA and CDR2 FQGNSA. In DNA, the CDR3 is TGTGCCAGCAGTGGAAGCCCCAATAGCGGGCCCTCCACAGATACGCAGTATTTT. Residues: CASSGSPNSGPSTDTQYF. Drawing the rest from reference TRBV7-2 and TRBJ2-3, the complete variable domain is GAGVSQSPSNKVTEKGKDVELRCDPISGHTALYWYRQSLGQGLEFLIYFQGNSAPDKSGLPSDRFSAERTGGSVSTLTIQRTQQEDSAVYLCASSGSPNSGPSTDTQYFGPGTRLTVL.

The chain employs TRBV7-4 and TRBJ1-1; 7 bases are a match to TRBD1. CDR3 length: 12 residues. In germline, CDR1 is SGHVT, CDR2 SQSDAQ. V lost 6 bases to trimming and J lost 5 bases; unmatched junction nucleotides: 3. CDR3 nucleotide sequence: TGTGCCAGCAGTCAACAGGGGACTGAAGCTTTCTTT. Amino acids: CASSQQGTEAFF.

The J gene is TRBJ1-4, the V gene TRBV16; weak D call: TRBD1 (5 bases). V lost 4 bases to trimming and J lost 8 bases, with 14 bases between them. This CDR3 comprises 14 residues. Germline loops: CDR1 KGHSY, CDR2 FQNENV. Written as DNA, the CDR3 is TGTGCCAGCAGCCCCTCCAGGGACGGGGAAAAACTGTTTTTT. Residues: CASSPSRDGEKLFF.

V is TRBV7-9 and J is TRBJ2-7; 10 nucleotides agree with TRBD1. The germline V gene encodes CDR1 SEHNR and CDR2 FQNEAQ (reference sequence). With 6 bases clipped from V and 3 bases from J, the junction kept 11 bases outside the gene matches. The CDR3 has 16 amino acids. CDR3 amino acids: CASSTARTGGFYEQYF. DNA for the CDR3: TGTGCCAGCAGTACGGCGAGGACAGGGGGTTTCTACGAGCAGTACTTC.

The chain is built from TRBV7-9 and TRBJ1-5; D may be TRBD1 (5 bases). V was cut by 5 bases and J by 1 base, with 9 bases left in between. The CDR3 has 14 amino acids. The germline V gene encodes CDR1 SEHNR and CDR2 FQNEAQ (reference sequence). The CDR3 region is CASSIDRSNQPQHF. The CDR3 nucleotides read TGTGCCAGCAGCATAGACAGAAGCAATCAGCCCCAGCATTTT.

This rearrangement joins TRBV19 to TRBJ2-2; a possible D gene is TRBD1 (5 bases). CDR1 is LNHDA and CDR2 is SQIVND in the germline V gene (reference sequence). This CDR3 has 12 amino acids. V lost 10 bases and J 4 bases, leaving 10 bases between the germline ends. This chain's CDR3 is CATTTGTGELFF. CDR3 nucleotides: TGTGCCACCACTACAGGCACCGGGGAGCTGTTTTTT. Drawing the rest from reference TRBV19 and TRBJ2-2, the complete variable domain is DGGITQSPKYLFRKEGQNVTLSCEQNLNHDAMYWYRQDPGQGLRLIYYSQIVNDFQKGDIAEGYSVSREKKESFPLTVTSAQKNPTAFYLCATTTGTGELFFGEGSRLTVL.

The chain couples TRBV12-2 to TRBJ1-4. TRBV12-2 is a documented pseudogene. The CDR3 has 19 residues. The CDR3 is CASRLAVIAPPTLYEKLFF. The CDR3 region has the DNA TGTGCAAGTCGCTTAGCCGTCATAGCCCCGCCTACCCTTTATGAAAAACTGTTTTTT.

This rearrangement joins TRBV7-9 to TRBJ2-7; D remains unclear. V was shortened by 2 bases and J by 5 bases, with 7 bases between the two germline ends. The CDR3 extends over 12 amino acids. Germline V lookup: CDR1 SEHNR, CDR2 FQNEAQ (reference sequence). CDR3 coding DNA: TGTGCCAGCAGCTTATCAAGGGACGAGCAGTACTTC. Translated, it gives CASSLSRDEQYF.

The J gene is TRBJ2-5, the V gene TRBV9, with 8 nucleotides matching TRBD2. Trimming cost V 0 bases and J 7 bases; bases outside gene matches: 5. The CDR3 runs to 14 residues. Germline CDR1 and CDR2: SGDLS and YYNGEE. The CDR3 sequence is CASSVAGGYGTQYF. The CDR3, as DNA: TGTGCCAGCAGCGTAGCGGGGGGGTATGGGACCCAGTACTTC.

V gene TRBV4-3 combines with J gene TRBJ2-6; unclear D gene. From germline, CDR1 is LGHNA and CDR2 YSLEER. V dropped 0 bases and J dropped 1 base, with 4 bases sitting between them. The CDR3 extends over 15 amino acids. The CDR3 DNA reads as TGCGCCAGCAGCCAAGAATGGTCTGGGGCCAACGTCCTGACTTTC. Translated, it gives CASSQEWSGANVLTF.

The chain has TRBV11-2 and TRBJ1-3; D remains ambiguous. The CDR3 is 16 residues long. V lost 3 bases and J lost 3, with 15 bases in between. Germline CDR1 is SGHAT and CDR2 is FQNNGV. The CDR3 here is CASSFTFSYLGNTIYF. CDR3 DNA: TGTGCCAGCAGCTTTACCTTTTCGTACCTTGGAAACACCATATATTTT.

J is TRBJ1-4 and V is TRBV7-6, with D perhaps TRBD1 (6 bases). This CDR3 is 16 amino acids long. The germline gives CDR1 SGHVS, CDR2 FNYEAQ. V was trimmed by 5 bases and J by 4 bases, leaving 17 bases between them. CDR3 nucleotide sequence: TGTGCCAGCAGCGCCCGAAGGGGGGGGCTTAATGAAAAACTGTTTTTT. This codes for CASSARRGGLNEKLFF.

The gene calls are TRBV11-3 and TRBJ1-1, with 7 bases lining up with TRBD1. The J segment lost 10 bases and the V segment lost 5 bases, leaving 10 bases of the junction unmatched. This CDR3 has 13 amino acids. Germline CDR1 and CDR2: SGHNT and YENEEA. CDR3 nucleotides: TGTGCCAGCAGCACAAACCAGGGGGACTTAGCTTTCTTT. It yields the protein CASSTNQGDLAFF.

V usage is TRBV6-1 and J usage is TRBJ1-4; D perhaps matches TRBD1 (5 bases). From germline, CDR1 is MNHNS and CDR2 SASEGT. CDR3 size: 14 residues. Trimming shortened V by 6 bases and J by 2 bases, and 10 bases separated the two germline ends. CDR3 region: CASSSRATNEKLFF. CDR3 in DNA: TGTGCCAGCAGCTCCAGGGCTACTAATGAAAAACTGTTTTTT.